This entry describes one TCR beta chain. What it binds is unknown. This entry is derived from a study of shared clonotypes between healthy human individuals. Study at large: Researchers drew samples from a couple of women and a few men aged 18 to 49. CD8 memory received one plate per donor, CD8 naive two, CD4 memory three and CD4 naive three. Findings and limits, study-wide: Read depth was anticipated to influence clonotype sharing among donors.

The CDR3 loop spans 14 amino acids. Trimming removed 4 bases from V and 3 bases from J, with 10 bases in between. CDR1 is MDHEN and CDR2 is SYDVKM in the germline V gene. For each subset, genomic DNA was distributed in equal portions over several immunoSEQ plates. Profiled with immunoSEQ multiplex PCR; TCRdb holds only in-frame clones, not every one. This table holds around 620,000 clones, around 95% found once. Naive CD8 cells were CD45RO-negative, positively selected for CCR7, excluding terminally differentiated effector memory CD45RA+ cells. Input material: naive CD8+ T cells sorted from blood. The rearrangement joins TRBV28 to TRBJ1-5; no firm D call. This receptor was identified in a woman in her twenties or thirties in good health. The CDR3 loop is CASSSGPLNQPQHF. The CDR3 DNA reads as TGTGCCAGCAGTTCCGGGCCGCTCAATCAGCCCCAGCATTTT.